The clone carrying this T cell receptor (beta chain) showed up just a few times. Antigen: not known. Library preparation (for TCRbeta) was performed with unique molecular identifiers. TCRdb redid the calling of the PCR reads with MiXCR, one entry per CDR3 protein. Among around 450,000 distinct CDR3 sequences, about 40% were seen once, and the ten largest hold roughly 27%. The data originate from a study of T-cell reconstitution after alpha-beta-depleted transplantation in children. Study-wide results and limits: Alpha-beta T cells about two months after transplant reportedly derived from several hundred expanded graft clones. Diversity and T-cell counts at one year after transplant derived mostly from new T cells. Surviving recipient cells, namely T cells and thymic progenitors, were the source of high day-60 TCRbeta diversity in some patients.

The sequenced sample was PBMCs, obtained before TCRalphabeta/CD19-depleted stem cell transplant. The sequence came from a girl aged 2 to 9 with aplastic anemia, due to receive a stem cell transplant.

CDR3 nucleotides: TGTGCCAGCAGTGTACCGGGTCCTCCTGGCTACACCTTC. Translating it yields CASSVPGPPGYTF. The rearrangement joins TRBV6-4 to TRBJ1-2, with D hard to call. The germline V and J ends were trimmed by 4 bases and 7 bases, with 13 bases remaining between them. CDR1 and CDR2 from the germline V gene are MRHNA and SNTAGT. The CDR3 runs 13 residues.